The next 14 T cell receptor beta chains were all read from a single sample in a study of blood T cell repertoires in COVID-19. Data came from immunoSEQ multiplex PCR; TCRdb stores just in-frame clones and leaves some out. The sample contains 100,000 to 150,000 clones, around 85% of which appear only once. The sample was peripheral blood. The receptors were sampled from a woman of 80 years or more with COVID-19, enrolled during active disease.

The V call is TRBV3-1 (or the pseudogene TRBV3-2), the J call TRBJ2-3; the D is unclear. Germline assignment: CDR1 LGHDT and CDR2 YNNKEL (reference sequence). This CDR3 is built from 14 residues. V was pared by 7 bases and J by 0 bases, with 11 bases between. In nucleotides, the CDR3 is TGTGCCAGCACGAAACGAGCTAGCACAGATACGCAGTATTTT. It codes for CASTKRASTDTQYF.

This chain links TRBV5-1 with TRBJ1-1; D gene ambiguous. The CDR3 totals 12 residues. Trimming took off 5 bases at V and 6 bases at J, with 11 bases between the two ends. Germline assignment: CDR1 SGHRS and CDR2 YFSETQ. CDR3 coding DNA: TGCGCCAGCAGAGGATCCGGGGCTGAAGCTTTCTTT. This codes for CASRGSGAEAFF.

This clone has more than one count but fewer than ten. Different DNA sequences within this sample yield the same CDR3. The chain's CDR3 is CASSIGGGGQETQYF. The CDR3 region has the DNA TGTGCCAGTAGTATTGGGGGCGGCGGCCAAGAGACCCAGTACTTC. This chain uses TRBV19 with TRBJ2-5; maybe TRBD1 (6 bases). Germline V gene data show CDR1 as LNHDA and CDR2 as SQIVND (reference sequence). The V end lost 3 bases, the J end lost 1 base, and 12 bases lay between the germline ends. This CDR3 is built from 15 residues.

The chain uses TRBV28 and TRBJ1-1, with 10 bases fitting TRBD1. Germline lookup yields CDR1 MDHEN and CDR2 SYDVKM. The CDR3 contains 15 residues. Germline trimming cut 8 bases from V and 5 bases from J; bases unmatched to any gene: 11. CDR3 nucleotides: TGTGCCAGCCGGGACAGGGGCGTTAAGGGAACTGAAGCTTTCTTT. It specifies CASRDRGVKGTEAFF. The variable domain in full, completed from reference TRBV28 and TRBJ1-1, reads DVKVTQSSRYLVKRTGEKVFLECVQDMDHENMFWYRQDPGLGLRLIYFSYDVKMKEKGDIPEGYSVSREKKERFSLILESASTNQTSMYLCASRDRGVKGTEAFFGQGTRLTVV.

The CDR3 region is CASSLDNRVGTGELFF. The CDR3 DNA reads TGTGCCAGCAGCTTGGATAACAGGGTTGGCACCGGGGAGCTGTTTTTT. The V gene is TRBV5-6, the J gene TRBJ2-2; TRBD1 might be the D (6 bases). V lost 0 bases to trimming and J lost 4 bases, with 13 bases between them. CDR3 length: 16 amino acids. CDR1 is SGHDT and CDR2 is YYEEEE in the germline V gene. The whole variable domain, filled in from reference TRBV5-6 and TRBJ2-2, reads DAGVTQSPTHLIKTRGQQVTLRCSPKSGHDTVSWYQQALGQGPQFIFQYYEEEERQRGNFPDRFSGHQFPNYSSELNVNALLLGDSALYLCASSLDNRVGTGELFFGEGSRLTVL.

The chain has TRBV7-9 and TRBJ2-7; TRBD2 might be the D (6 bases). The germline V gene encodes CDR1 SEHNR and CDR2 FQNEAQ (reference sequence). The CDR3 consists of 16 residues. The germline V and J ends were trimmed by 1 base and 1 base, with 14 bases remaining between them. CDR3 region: CASSLGRVTTSYEQYF. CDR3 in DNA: TGTGCCAGCAGCTTAGGGAGGGTAACTACATCCTACGAGCAGTACTTC. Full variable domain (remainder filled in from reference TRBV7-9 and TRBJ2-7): DTGVSQNPRHKITKRGQNVTFRCDPISEHNRLYWYRQTLGQGPEFLTYFQNEAQLEKSRLLSDRFSAERPKGSFSTLEIQRTEQGDSAMYLCASSLGRVTTSYEQYFGPGTRLTVT.

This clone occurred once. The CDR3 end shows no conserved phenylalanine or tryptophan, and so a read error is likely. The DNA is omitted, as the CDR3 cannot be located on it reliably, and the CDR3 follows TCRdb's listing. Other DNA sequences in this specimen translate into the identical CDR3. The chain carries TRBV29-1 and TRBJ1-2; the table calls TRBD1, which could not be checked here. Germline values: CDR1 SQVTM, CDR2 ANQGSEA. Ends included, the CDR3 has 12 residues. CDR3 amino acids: CSVAGGVGHLAV.

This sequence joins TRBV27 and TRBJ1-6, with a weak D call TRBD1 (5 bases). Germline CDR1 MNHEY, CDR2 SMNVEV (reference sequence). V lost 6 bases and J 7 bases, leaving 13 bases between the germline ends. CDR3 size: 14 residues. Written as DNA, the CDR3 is TGTGCCAGCAGCTTGGGGCAGCGAAATTCACCCCTCCACTTT. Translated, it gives CASSLGQRNSPLHF.

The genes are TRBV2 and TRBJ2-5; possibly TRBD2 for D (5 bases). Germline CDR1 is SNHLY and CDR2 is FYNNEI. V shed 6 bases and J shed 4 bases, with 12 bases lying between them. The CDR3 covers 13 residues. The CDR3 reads CASRRSGSETQYF. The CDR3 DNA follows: TGTGCCAGCAGGCGGTCGGGGTCAGAGACCCAGTACTTC.

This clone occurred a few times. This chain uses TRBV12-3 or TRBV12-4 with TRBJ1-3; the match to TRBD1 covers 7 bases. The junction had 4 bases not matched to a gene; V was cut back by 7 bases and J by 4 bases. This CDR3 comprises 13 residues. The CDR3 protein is CASTKTGGNTIYF. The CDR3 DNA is TGTGCCAGCACAAAGACAGGGGGAAACACCATATATTTT.

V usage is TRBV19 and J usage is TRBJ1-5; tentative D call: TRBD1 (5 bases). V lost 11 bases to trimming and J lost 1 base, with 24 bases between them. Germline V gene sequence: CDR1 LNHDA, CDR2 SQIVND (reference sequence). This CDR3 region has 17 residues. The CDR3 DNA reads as TGTGCCTGCTACAGGCTCCTCCTCGGGCAAAGCAATCAGCCCCAGCATTTT. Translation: CACYRLLLGQSNQPQHF.

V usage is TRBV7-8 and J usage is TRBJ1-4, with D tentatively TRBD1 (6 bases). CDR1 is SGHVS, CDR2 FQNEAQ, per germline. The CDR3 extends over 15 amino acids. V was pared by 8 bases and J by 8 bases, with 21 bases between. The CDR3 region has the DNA TGTGCCAGCGCGATGCAACCCTCAGGGGAAGAAAAACTGTTTTTT. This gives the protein CASAMQPSGEEKLFF.

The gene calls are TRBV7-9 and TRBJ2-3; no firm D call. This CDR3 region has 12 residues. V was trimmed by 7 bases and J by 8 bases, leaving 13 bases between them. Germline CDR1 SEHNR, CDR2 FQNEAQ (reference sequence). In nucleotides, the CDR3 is TGTGCCAGCACCCGAGTCGAGCTTACGCAGTATTTT. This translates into CASTRVELTQYF.

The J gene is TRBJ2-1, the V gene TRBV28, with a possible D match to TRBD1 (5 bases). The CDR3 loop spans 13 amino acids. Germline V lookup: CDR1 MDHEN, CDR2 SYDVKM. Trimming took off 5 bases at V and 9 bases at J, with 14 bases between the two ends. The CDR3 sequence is CASSVYYQGEQFF. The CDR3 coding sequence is TGTGCCAGCAGTGTGTATTATCAGGGTGAGCAGTTCTTC.